Presented here are 17 T cell receptor beta chains from one specimen sequenced in a study of OX40 agonist ivuxolimab in advanced cancers. Profiling relied on immunoSEQ multiplex PCR, and the TCRdb table lists in-frame clones only, not all of them. The sample lists about 86,000 clones, approximately 90% seen once, with roughly 1.5% in the top ten. The starting material was CD4+ or CD8+ T cells sorted from blood, obtained in a trial of the OX40 agonist ivuxolimab. All receptors come from an adult with an advanced solid tumor such as melanoma, head and neck, liver or kidney cancer.

This chain connects TRBV18 to TRBJ2-2; the D is unclear. The germline V and J ends were trimmed by 1 base and 1 base, with 7 bases remaining between them. The CDR3 is made up of 15 amino acids. From germline, CDR1 is KGHSH and CDR2 LQKENI. DNA for the CDR3: TGTGCCAGCTCACCACAGCCAGGGAACACCGGGGAGCTGTTTTTT. It codes for CASSPQPGNTGELFF.

The chain uses TRBV5-1 and TRBJ2-3; tentatively, D is TRBD1 (6 bases). This CDR3 spans 13 amino acids. The V gene lost 9 bases and the J gene lost 0 bases, with 11 bases spanning the gap. CDR1 is SGHRS and CDR2 is YFSETQ in the germline V gene. CDR3 DNA: TGCGCCACCACAGGGCTTAGCACAGATACGCAGTATTTT. Residues: CATTGLSTDTQYF.

This chain uses TRBV19 with TRBJ2-2, with TRBD1 matching over 8 bases. V was clipped by 11 bases and J by 4 bases; unmatched bases: 6. The germline CDR1 and CDR2 sequences are LNHDA and SQIVND (reference sequence). CDR3 length: 13 residues. The CDR3 region is CAGGQGSTGELFF. CDR3 sequence (DNA): TGTGCCGGAGGACAGGGCTCCACCGGGGAGCTGTTTTTT.

The CDR3 coding sequence is TGTGCCAGCAGCGGCCTAGGAGCGGGGGGGCCAGGAGAGAATGAGCAGTTCTTC. Translating gives CASSGLGAGGPGENEQFF. The genes are TRBV2 and TRBJ2-1; 10 positions agree with TRBD2. The CDR3 loop spans 18 amino acids. The germline V gene has CDR1 SNHLY and CDR2 FYNNEI. J gave up 7 bases and V 6 bases, and 18 bases lay outside the gene matches.

This clone was seen a handful of times. The chain couples TRBV18 to TRBJ1-1, with D hard to call. This CDR3 contains 15 residues. The germline V gene has CDR1 KGHSH and CDR2 LQKENI. V was cut by 4 bases and J by 2 bases, with 14 bases left in between. This CDR3 reads CASSLHGPLNTEAFF. In DNA form, the CDR3 reads TGTGCCAGCTCACTCCACGGACCCCTCAACACTGAAGCTTTCTTT.

This chain connects TRBV5-1 to TRBJ2-4, with D possibly being TRBD2 (5 bases). This CDR3 is 13 amino acids long. CDR1 and CDR2 from the germline V gene are SGHRS and YFSETQ. V was shortened by 4 bases and J by 8 bases, with 13 bases between the two germline ends. The CDR3 bases are TGCGCCAGCAGCAACTCGGGGATAGACATTCAGTACTTC. Translated, it gives CASSNSGIDIQYF. Filled out from reference TRBV5-1 and TRBJ2-4, the complete variable domain reads KAGVTQTPRYLIKTRGQQVTLSCSPISGHRSVSWYQQTPGQGLQFLFEYFSETQRNKGNFPGRFSGRQFSNSRSEMNVSTLELGDSALYLCASSNSGIDIQYFGAGTRLSVL.

The CDR3: CASSQTSTGVNTEAFF. DNA for the CDR3: TGCGCCAGCAGCCAAACCTCGACAGGGGTGAACACTGAAGCTTTCTTT. The chain is built from TRBV4-3 and TRBJ1-1; 8 bases are a match to TRBD1. CDR3 length equals 16 residues. Germline V CDR1 and CDR2: LGHNA, YSLEER. Trimming cost V 2 bases and J 0 bases; bases outside gene matches: 5.

The chain joins TRBV30 to TRBJ2-6; D is tentatively TRBD1 or TRBD2 (5 bases each). The germline CDR1 and CDR2 sequences are GTSNPN and SVGIG (reference sequence). The V and J ends lost 4 bases and 0 bases respectively, with 16 bases between them. This CDR3 comprises 17 residues. This chain's CDR3 is CAWTRDRRSSGANVLTF. Here the CDR3 DNA reads TGTGCCTGGACCCGGGACCGACGAAGCTCTGGGGCCAACGTCCTGACTTTC.

The V and J genes are TRBV7-3 and TRBJ2-1, with 8 nucleotides matching TRBD1. Looked up from germline, CDR1 is SGHTA and CDR2 is FQGTGA. The CDR3 sequence is 16 residues long. V lost 5 bases and J lost 9; bases outside the gene matches: 15. CDR3 sequence reads: CASSPERTGLWGEQFF. DNA for the CDR3: TGTGCCAGCAGCCCAGAAAGGACAGGGCTATGGGGTGAGCAGTTCTTC.

This clone was counted a single time. The V and J genes are TRBV9 and TRBJ2-7, with D possibly called TRBD1 or TRBD2 (5 bases each). The CDR3 covers 15 residues. Between the trimmed V and J ends, which lost 7 bases and 0 bases, there was a span of 17 bases. Germline CDR1 SGDLS, CDR2 YYNGEE. CDR3 sequence reads: CASAGDGNSSYEQYF. The DNA for the CDR3 is TGTGCCAGCGCCGGGGACGGAAATAGCTCCTACGAGCAGTACTTC.

This clone was counted a single time. V is TRBV29-1 and J is TRBJ2-4; no clear D gene. The CDR3 runs 13 residues. Trimming removed 7 bases at V and 0 bases at J, with 10 bases between. CDR1 is SQVTM, CDR2 ANQGSEA, per germline. CDR3 sequence reads: CSGVTLAKNIQYF. CDR3 sequence (DNA): TGCAGCGGTGTAACGCTAGCCAAAAACATTCAGTACTTC.

This clone was observed once. This rearrangement joins TRBV28 to TRBJ2-7; D not resolved. V was shortened by 5 bases and J by 7 bases, with 18 bases between the two germline ends. CDR1 and CDR2 from the germline V gene are MDHEN and SYDVKM. This CDR3 is 14 amino acids long. CDR3 nucleotides: TGTGCCAGCAGTGACCCTTTCGCAGGCGCTGAGCAGTACTTC. Encoded protein: CASSDPFAGAEQYF.

The rearrangement joins TRBV28 to TRBJ2-2, with D uncertain. Germline lookup yields CDR1 MDHEN and CDR2 SYDVKM. V lost 2 bases and J 5 bases, leaving 15 bases between the germline ends. This CDR3 contains 16 residues. The CDR3 region has the DNA TGTGCCAGCAGTTTAGCCCATGAAGATGGGACCGGGGAGCTGTTTTTT. Translation: CASSLAHEDGTGELFF.

This clone was seen just once. The chain couples TRBV2 to TRBJ1-1; no firm D call. Germline-derived CDR1 and CDR2 are SNHLY and FYNNEI. CDR3 length equals 12 residues. V gave up 6 bases and J gave up 7 bases, with 12 bases separating them. The chain's CDR3 is CASSAGVFEAFF. Written as DNA, the CDR3 is TGTGCCAGCAGCGCCGGGGTCTTTGAAGCTTTCTTT.

This chain connects TRBV6-9 to TRBJ2-3; 7 bases line up with TRBD1. The CDR3 length is 14 residues. Germline V CDR1 and CDR2: MNHGY, SVAAGI. V lost 7 bases to trimming and J lost 1 base; unmatched junction nucleotides: 5. Here the CDR3 reads CASIPGQGTDTQYF. The CDR3 DNA reads as TGTGCCAGCATTCCCGGACAGGGCACAGATACGCAGTATTTT.

This clone has only a few counts. J is TRBJ2-1 and V is TRBV5-4; D not resolved. Deletions cut 0 bases from V and 1 base from J, with 8 bases between. This CDR3 region has 15 residues. Germline CDR1 SGHNT, CDR2 YYREEE (reference sequence). This CDR3 is CASSLGQASYNEQFF. CDR3 coding DNA: TGTGCCAGCAGCTTGGGTCAGGCGTCCTACAATGAGCAGTTCTTC.

This clone appeared a single time. The chain joins TRBV4-3 to TRBJ1-2, with D perhaps TRBD1 (6 bases). The V gene lost 0 bases and the J gene lost 8 bases, with 13 bases spanning the gap. The germline V gene encodes CDR1 LGHNA and CDR2 YSLEER. The length of the CDR3 is 14 residues. This CDR3 is CASSQDRDMGGYTF. As DNA, the CDR3 is TGCGCCAGCAGCCAAGATAGGGACATGGGCGGCTACACCTTC.